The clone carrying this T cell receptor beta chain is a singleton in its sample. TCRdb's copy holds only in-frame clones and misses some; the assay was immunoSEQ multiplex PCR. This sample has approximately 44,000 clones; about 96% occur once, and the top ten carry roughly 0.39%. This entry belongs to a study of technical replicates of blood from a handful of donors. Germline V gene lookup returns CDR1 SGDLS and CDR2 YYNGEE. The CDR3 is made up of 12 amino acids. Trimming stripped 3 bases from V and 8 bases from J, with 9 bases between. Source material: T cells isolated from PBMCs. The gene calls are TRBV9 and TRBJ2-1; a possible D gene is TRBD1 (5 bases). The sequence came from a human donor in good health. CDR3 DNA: TGTGCCAGCAGCGAAGGGGCATATGAGCAGTTCTTC. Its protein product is CASSEGAYEQFF.